A selection of T cell receptor beta chains follows, all from one sample in a study of blood T cell repertoires in COVID-19. This table comes from immunoSEQ multiplex PCR, and its TCRdb copy is limited to in-frame clones, with some not included. The table lists around 99,000 clones, more than 70% of them singletons. The sequencing input was peripheral blood. The source of these receptors is a man aged 35-49 years with active or convalescent COVID-19. Each CDR3 is given with its conserved first and last residue. D genes are given only for firm matches. Clone size is given for some rows only: seen once, a few or many times, or a class if the clone is expanded.

v_call	clone_size	j_call	d_call	cdr3_aa	cdr3_nt
TRBV19	NA	TRBJ1-4	NA	CASTPRYNEKLFF	TGTGCCAGTACCCCCCGCTATAATGAAAAACTGTTTTTT
TRBV5-1	NA	TRBJ1-2	NA	CASSRETFYGYTF	TGCGCCAGCAGCCGGGAGACGTTCTATGGCTACACCTTC
TRBV7-8	NA	TRBJ1-2	TRBD1	CASSSNHLRDRDGGYTF	TGTGCCAGCAGCTCCAACCATCTCAGGGACAGGGATGGTGGCTACACCTTC
TRBV7-9	few	TRBJ2-2	TRBD1	CASSLPGGDTGELFF	TGTGCCAGCAGCTTGCCAGGGGGCGACACCGGGGAGCTGTTTTTT
TRBV28	NA	TRBJ1-1	TRBD1	CASSPPTGGDTEAFF	TGTGCCAGCAGCCCCCCGACAGGGGGGGACACTGAAGCTTTCTTT
TRBV21-1	NA	TRBJ2-1	NA	CASSRLWREGGNEQFF	TGTGCCAGCAGCAGACTCTGGCGGGAGGGAGGGAATGAGCAGTTCTTC
TRBV19	NA	TRBJ1-6	NA	CASSLLRENSPLHF	TGTGCCAGTAGCCTCCTGAGGGAGAATTCACCCCTCCACTTT
TRBV5-1	NA	TRBJ1-1	TRBD1	CASSSGQVYTEAFF	TGCGCCAGCAGCTCAGGACAGGTATACACTGAAGCTTTCTTT
TRBV28	NA	TRBJ1-1	NA	CASSLSPRQAPEAFF	TGTGCCAGCAGTTTATCCCCTCGACAGGCCCCTGAAGCTTTCTTT
TRBV18	NA	TRBJ2-3	TRBD1	CASSPGTGEDTQYF	TGTGCCAGCTCCCCTGGGACAGGGGAGGATACGCAGTATTTT
TRBV3-1/TRBV3-2	NA	TRBJ1-3	NA	CASSQRDTIYF	TGTGCCAGCAGCCAACGAGACACCATATATTTT
TRBV6-5	NA	TRBJ1-1	NA	CASSYGVGKNTEAFF	TGTGCCAGCAGTTACGGGGTCGGGAAGAACACTGAAGCTTTCTTT
TRBV19	NA	TRBJ2-3	TRBD2	CAIGLAGAVGTDTQYF	TGTGCCATTGGACTAGCGGGAGCAGTGGGCACAGATACGCAGTATTTT
TRBV27	NA	TRBJ2-1	NA	CASSTYTSGYNEQFF	TGTGCCAGCAGTACATATACCTCAGGTTACAATGAGCAGTTCTTC
TRBV7-2	NA	TRBJ1-5	NA	CASSPGGVNQPQHF	TGTGCCAGCAGCCCCGGCGGGGTCAATCAGCCCCAGCATTTT
TRBV11-2	NA	TRBJ2-7	NA	CASSSTSQGYEQYF	TGTGCCAGCAGCTCGACTTCTCAGGGCTACGAGCAGTACTTC
TRBV28	once	TRBJ1-1	NA	CASSQGGENTEAFF	TGTGCCAGCAGTCAGGGAGGGGAGAACACTGAAGCTTTCTTT
TRBV27	NA	TRBJ2-1	TRBD2	CASSFTSGSHNEQFF	TGTGCCAGCAGTTTTACTAGCGGGAGCCACAATGAGCAGTTCTTC
TRBV2	NA	TRBJ2-2	TRBD2	CASSQREDGELFF	TGTGCCAGCAGTCAGCGGGAGGACGGGGAGCTGTTTTTT
TRBV30	NA	TRBJ1-6	TRBD1	CAWSPGTGNYSPLHF	TGTGCCTGGAGTCCCGGGACAGGGAACTATTCACCCCTCCACTTT
TRBV5-1	NA	TRBJ2-7	TRBD2	CASSPPGGEAGRAAYF	TGCGCCAGCAGCCCCCCGGGGGGTGAGGCCGGGAGGGCCGCGTACTTC
TRBV28	NA	TRBJ2-7	NA	CASSLRRGEQYF	TGTGCCAGCAGTTTACGCAGGGGCGAGCAGTACTTC
TRBV4-3	NA	TRBJ2-2	NA	CASTTDRVNTGELFF	TGCGCCAGCACCACCGACAGAGTTAACACCGGGGAGCTGTTTTTT
TRBV18	NA	TRBJ1-4	TRBD1	CASSEKTGQGGEKLFF	TGTGCCAGCTCCGAGAAGACGGGACAGGGCGGTGAAAAACTGTTTTTT
TRBV19	NA	TRBJ1-5	NA	CASSRAGEALQPQHF	TGTGCCAGTAGCCGGGCAGGGGAAGCTTTACAGCCCCAGCATTTT
TRBV28	NA	TRBJ1-5	NA	CASSFWGGRQPQHF	TGTGCCAGCAGTTTCTGGGGGGGGAGGCAGCCCCAGCATTTT
TRBV5-4	NA	TRBJ2-1	NA	CASSGTLYNEQFF	TGTGCCAGCAGCGGGACTCTTTACAATGAGCAGTTCTTC
TRBV19	NA	TRBJ2-6	NA	CASSRQSSGANVLTF	TGTGCCAGTAGTCGACAGAGCTCTGGGGCCAACGTCCTGACTTTC
TRBV18	NA	TRBJ2-1	TRBD2	CASSTGLGEGGEQFF	TGTGCCAGCTCTACGGGACTAGGGGAGGGCGGTGAGCAGTTCTTC
TRBV6-1	NA	TRBJ2-7	NA	CASSEAYDGVYEQYF	TGTGCCAGCAGTGAAGCTTACGACGGAGTATACGAGCAGTACTTC
TRBV5-1	NA	TRBJ2-5	NA	CASSSAGAQETQYF	TGCGCCAGCAGCTCAGCGGGCGCGCAAGAGACCCAGTACTTC
TRBV7-2	NA	TRBJ1-1	NA	CASSSGSSGTEAFF	TGTGCCAGCAGCTCAGGGTCTTCAGGGACTGAAGCTTTCTTT
TRBV11-1	NA	TRBJ2-1	NA	CASSAQVGTGNEQFF	TGTGCCAGCAGCGCCCAAGTGGGGACTGGCAATGAGCAGTTCTTC
TRBV7-9	NA	TRBJ1-6	NA	CASSSRDNPLHF	TGTGCCAGCAGCTCGAGGGACAACCCCCTCCACTTT
TRBV15	NA	TRBJ1-5	NA	CATSRDRVKNQPQHF	TGTGCCACCAGCAGAGACCGGGTAAAGAATCAGCCCCAGCATTTT
TRBV10-3	NA	TRBJ1-6	TRBD1	CAISESGTANSPLHF	TGTGCCATCAGTGAGTCCGGGACAGCAAATTCACCCCTCCACTTT
TRBV19	NA	TRBJ1-4	NA	CASLRGGLNEKLFF	TGTGCCAGCCTCAGGGGCGGACTTAATGAAAAACTGTTTTTT
TRBV7-6	few	TRBJ2-1	NA	CASSLGSGPYNEQFF	TGTGCCAGCAGCTTAGGGAGCGGGCCATACAATGAGCAGTTCTTC
TRBV7-2	NA	TRBJ1-5	NA	CASSSRTQVRAGSQPQHF	TGTGCCAGCAGCTCCCGCACACAGGTTAGGGCAGGTAGTCAGCCCCAGCATTTT
TRBV7-9	NA	TRBJ2-1	NA	CASSLEAPNEQFF	TGTGCCAGCAGCTTAGAAGCCCCCAATGAGCAGTTCTTC
TRBV6-2/TRBV6-3	NA	TRBJ2-7	NA	CASSLGEVASYEQYF	TGTGCCAGCAGTTTAGGGGAGGTAGCCTCCTACGAGCAGTACTTC
TRBV6-1	NA	TRBJ1-5	NA	CASSENTNQPQHF	TGTGCCAGCAGTGAAAACACGAATCAGCCCCAGCATTTT
TRBV7-2	NA	TRBJ1-2	NA	CASSLSWVGGLYGYTF	TGTGCCAGCAGCCTATCATGGGTCGGGGGGTTGTATGGCTACACCTTC
TRBV7-9	NA	TRBJ1-4	TRBD1	CASSLWTGEKLFF	TGTGCCAGCAGCTTATGGACAGGTGAAAAACTGTTTTTT
TRBV6-4	NA	TRBJ2-1	TRBD1	CASTQRTGKYNEQFF	TGTGCCAGCACCCAGCGGACAGGGAAATACAATGAGCAGTTCTTC